This entry is about one T cell receptor beta chain. Its antigen is not known. Template switching with 5'RACE generated the TCR cDNA and added a universal primer site and UMIs. MiXCR was run by TCRdb on the 5' RACE reads, yielding one entry per CDR3 protein. Here the sample spans about 350,000 distinct CDR3 sequences, about 9.9% being singletons. This CDR3 has 18 residues. The germline CDR1 and CDR2 sequences are LNHDA and SQIVND (reference sequence). Trimming left V 5 bases short and J 3 bases short, with 24 bases between. The data were taken from a study of T cells after yellow fever vaccination. Findings of the study overall: Relatively few clonotypes were ones that appeared in both CD4 and CD8 compartments. The booster response re-showed most primary clones: 96% CD4, around 85% CD8. Compared with primary, the secondary response was weaker and peaked at day 5, not 15.

Sample: PBMCs, taken on the day of the first yellow fever vaccination. The receptor's source is a young man who received the YFV17D yellow fever vaccine. This chain connects TRBV19 to TRBJ2-3; tentative D call: TRBD1 (5 bases). The CDR3 DNA reads as TGTGCCAGTAGTTCCCTTTACAGGACGGGCTCGACGACAGATACGCAGTATTTT. As protein: CASSSLYRTGSTTDTQYF.